This TCR beta chain was sequenced in a study of T cell responses to AZD1222 COVID-19 vaccine. Notes on the study in general: The donors showed a predominance of white British ancestry and of females, with possible underestimation of clonal diversity. Baseline seropositivity characterized only a handful of AZD1222 recipients. Reports say nearly half of spike-specific TCRs go after unmutated variant regions.

Clones were read by immunoSEQ multiplex PCR, and TCRdb kept only the in-frame ones, dropping some. The sample records 150,000 to 200,000 clones, 92% being singletons. This clone was detected a few times. The antigen is unknown. The length of the CDR3 is 15 residues. The V segment lost 5 bases and the J segment 6 bases; nucleotides outside the gene matches: 5. Germline lookup yields CDR1 LNHNV and CDR2 YYDKDF (reference sequence). The chain employs TRBV15 and TRBJ2-6, with 9 positions matching TRBD1. The TCR originated in an adult in good health. Sequencing was performed on peripheral blood, taken on day 0 of AZD1222 vaccination. The CDR3 region has the DNA TGTGCCACCAGCCCTCGGACAGGGGAGGCCAACGTCCTGACTTTC. Residues: CATSPRTGEANVLTF.